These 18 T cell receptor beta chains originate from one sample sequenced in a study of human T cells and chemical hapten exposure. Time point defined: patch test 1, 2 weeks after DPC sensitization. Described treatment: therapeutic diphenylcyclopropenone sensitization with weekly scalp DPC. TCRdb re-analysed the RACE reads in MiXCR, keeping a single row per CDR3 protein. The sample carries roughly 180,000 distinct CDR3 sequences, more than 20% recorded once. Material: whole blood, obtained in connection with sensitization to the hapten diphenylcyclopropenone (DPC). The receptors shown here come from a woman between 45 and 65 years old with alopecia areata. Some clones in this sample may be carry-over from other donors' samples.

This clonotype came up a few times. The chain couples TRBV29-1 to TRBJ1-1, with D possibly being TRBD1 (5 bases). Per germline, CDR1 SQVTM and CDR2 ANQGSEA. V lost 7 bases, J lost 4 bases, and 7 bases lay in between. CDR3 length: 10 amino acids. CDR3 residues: CSGDGTEAFF. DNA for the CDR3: TGCAGCGGGGACGGCACTGAAGCTTTCTTT.

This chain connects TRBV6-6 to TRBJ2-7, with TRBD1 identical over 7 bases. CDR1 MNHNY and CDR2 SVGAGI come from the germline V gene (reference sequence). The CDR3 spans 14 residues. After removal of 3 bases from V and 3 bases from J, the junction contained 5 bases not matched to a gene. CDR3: CASSYRGQHYEQYF. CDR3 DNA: TGTGCCAGCAGTTATAGGGGGCAGCACTACGAGCAGTACTTC.

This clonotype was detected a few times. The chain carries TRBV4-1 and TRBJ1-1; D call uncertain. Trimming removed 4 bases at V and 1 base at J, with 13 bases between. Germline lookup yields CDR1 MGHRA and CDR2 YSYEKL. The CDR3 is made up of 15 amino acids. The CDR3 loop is CASSRVAGWNTEAFF. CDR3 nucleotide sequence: TGCGCCAGCAGCCGCGTTGCGGGGTGGAACACTGAAGCTTTCTTT.

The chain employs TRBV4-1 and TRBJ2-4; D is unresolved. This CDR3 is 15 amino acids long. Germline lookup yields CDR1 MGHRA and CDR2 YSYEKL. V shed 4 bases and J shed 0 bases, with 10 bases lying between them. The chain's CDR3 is CASSPLQLAKNIQYF. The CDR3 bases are TGCGCCAGCAGCCCGTTGCAGCTAGCCAAAAACATTCAGTACTTC.

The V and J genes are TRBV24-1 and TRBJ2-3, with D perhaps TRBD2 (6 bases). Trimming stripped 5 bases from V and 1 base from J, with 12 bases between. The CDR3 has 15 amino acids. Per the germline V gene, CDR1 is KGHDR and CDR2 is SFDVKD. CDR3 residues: CATSAGGEGTDTQYF. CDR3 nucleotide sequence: TGTGCCACCAGTGCCGGGGGAGAAGGCACAGATACGCAGTATTTT.

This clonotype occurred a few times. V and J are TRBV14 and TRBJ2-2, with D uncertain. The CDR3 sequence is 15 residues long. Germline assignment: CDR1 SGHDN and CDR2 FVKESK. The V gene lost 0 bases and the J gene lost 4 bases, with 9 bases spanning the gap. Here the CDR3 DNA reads TGTGCCAGCAGCCAAGATAACCAGCCCACCGGGGAGCTGTTTTTT. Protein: CASSQDNQPTGELFF.

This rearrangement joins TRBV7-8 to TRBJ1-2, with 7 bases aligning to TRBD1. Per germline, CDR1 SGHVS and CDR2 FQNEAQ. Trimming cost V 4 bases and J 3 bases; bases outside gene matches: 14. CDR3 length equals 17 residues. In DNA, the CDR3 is TGTGCCAGCAGCTACCGGGACAGAGGGTCCATGGACTATGGCTACACCTTC. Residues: CASSYRDRGSMDYGYTF. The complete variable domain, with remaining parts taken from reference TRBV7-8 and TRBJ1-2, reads GAGVSQSPRYKVAKRGQDVALRCDPISGHVSLFWYQQALGQGPEFLTYFQNEAQLDKSGLPSDRFFAERPEGSVSTLKIQRTQQEDSAVYLCASSYRDRGSMDYGYTFGSGTRLTVV.

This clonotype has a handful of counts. The CDR3 region has the DNA TGTGCCAGCAGTTTAATGGCAAATCCTCACTACGAGCAGTACTTC. This translates into CASSLMANPHYEQYF. The V gene is TRBV12-3 or TRBV12-4, the J gene TRBJ2-7; D unclear. The length of the CDR3 is 15 residues. Between the trimmed V and J ends, which lost 2 bases and 3 bases, there was a span of 14 bases.

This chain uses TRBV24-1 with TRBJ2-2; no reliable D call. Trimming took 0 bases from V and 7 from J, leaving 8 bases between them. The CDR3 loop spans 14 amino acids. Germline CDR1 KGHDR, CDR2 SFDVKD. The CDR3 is CATSDLRTGGELFF. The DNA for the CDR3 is TGTGCCACCAGTGATTTGAGGACGGGCGGGGAGCTGTTTTTT.

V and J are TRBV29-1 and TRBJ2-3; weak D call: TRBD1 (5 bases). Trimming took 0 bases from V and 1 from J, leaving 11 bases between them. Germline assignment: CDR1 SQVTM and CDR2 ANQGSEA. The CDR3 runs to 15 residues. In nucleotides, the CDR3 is TGCAGCGTTGAAGATTCAGGGTCAGGCACAGATACGCAGTATTTT. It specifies CSVEDSGSGTDTQYF.

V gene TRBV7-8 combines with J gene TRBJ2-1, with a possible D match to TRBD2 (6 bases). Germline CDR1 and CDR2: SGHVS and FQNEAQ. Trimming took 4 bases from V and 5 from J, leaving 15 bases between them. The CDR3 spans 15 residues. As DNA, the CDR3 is TGTGCCAGCAGCTCGTTCGGGGGTATCCACAATGAGCAGTTCTTC. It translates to CASSSFGGIHNEQFF.

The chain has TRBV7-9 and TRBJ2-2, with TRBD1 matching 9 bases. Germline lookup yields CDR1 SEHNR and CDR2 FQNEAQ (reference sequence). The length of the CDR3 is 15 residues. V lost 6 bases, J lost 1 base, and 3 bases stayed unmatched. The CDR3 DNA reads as TGTGCCAGCAGATTGGACAGGGGGAACACCGGGGAGCTGTTTTTT. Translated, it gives CASRLDRGNTGELFF.

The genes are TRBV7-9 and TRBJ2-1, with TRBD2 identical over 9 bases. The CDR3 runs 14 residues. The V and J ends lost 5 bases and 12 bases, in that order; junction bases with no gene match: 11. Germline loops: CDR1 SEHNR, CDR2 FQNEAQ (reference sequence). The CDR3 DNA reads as TGTGCCAGCAGCCTCATAGCGGGAGTCCCAGGGCAGTTCTTC. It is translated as CASSLIAGVPGQFF.

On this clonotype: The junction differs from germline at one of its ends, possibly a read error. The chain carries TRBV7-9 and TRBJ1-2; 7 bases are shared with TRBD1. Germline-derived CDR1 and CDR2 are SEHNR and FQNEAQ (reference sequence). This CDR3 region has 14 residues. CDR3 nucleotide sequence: TGTGCCAGCAGCCTACGACAGGGTGACTATGGCTACAACTTC. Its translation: CASSLRQGDYGYNF.

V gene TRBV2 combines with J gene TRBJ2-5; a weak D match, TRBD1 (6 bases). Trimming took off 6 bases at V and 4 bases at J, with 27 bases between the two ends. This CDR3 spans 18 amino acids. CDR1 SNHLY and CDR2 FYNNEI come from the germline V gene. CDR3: CASRPPQTGGRRLETQYF. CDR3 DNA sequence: TGTGCCAGCAGGCCGCCCCAGACAGGTGGACGACGCCTAGAGACCCAGTACTTC.

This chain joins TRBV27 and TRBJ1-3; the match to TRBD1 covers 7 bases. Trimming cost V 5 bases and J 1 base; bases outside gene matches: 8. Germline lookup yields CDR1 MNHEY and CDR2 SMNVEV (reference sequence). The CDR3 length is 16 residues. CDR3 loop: CASSPTGVPSGNTIYF. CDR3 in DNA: TGTGCCAGCAGTCCCACAGGGGTCCCTTCTGGAAACACCATATATTTT.

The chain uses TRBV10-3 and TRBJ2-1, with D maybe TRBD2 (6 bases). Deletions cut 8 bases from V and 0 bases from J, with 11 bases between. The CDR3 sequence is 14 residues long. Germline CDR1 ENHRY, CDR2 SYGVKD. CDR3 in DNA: TGTGCCATCGGGGGACTCAGCTCCTACAATGAGCAGTTCTTC. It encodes CAIGGLSSYNEQFF.

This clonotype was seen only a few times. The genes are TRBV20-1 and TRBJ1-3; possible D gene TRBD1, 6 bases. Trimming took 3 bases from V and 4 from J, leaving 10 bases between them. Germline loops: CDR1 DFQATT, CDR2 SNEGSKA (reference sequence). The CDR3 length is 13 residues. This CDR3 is CSARVTGGNTIYF. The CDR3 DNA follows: TGCAGTGCTAGGGTTACAGGGGGAAACACCATATATTTT.